This T cell receptor beta chain stems from a study of T cell changes during pregnancy in multiple sclerosis. The length of the CDR3 is 15 residues. V lost 5 bases and J lost 5; bases outside the gene matches: 14. CDR1 is SQVTM, CDR2 ANQGSEA, per germline. TCRdb's copy holds only in-frame clones and misses some; the assay was immunoSEQ multiplex PCR. The sample has approximately 24,000 clones; roughly 88% are singletons. This TCR was recovered from a female donor in good health, enrolled as a control in a pregnancy study. The chain recombines TRBV29-1 with TRBJ1-1, with 7 bases identical to TRBD1. This sample comprised CD8+ T cells from peripheral blood mononuclear cells, obtained in the first trimester of pregnancy. CDR3 DNA: TGCAGCGTTCAGACAGGGAATACTCTCGGTACTGAAGCTTTCTTT. This gives the protein CSVQTGNTLGTEAFF.